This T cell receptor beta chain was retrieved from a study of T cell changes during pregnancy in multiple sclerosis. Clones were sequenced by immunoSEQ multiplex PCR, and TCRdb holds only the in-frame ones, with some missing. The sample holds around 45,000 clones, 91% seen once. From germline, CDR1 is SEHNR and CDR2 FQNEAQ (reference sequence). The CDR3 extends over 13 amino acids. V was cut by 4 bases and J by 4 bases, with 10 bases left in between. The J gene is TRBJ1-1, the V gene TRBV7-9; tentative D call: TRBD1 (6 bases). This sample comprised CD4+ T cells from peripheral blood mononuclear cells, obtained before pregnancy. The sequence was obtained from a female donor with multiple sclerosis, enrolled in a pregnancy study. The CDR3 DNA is TGTGCCAGCAGCTCTCGCAGGGGCACTGAAGCTTTCTTT. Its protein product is CASSSRRGTEAFF.